The 18 T cell receptor beta chains presented below share a single source sample, sequenced in a study of control samples from healthy donors and cancer patients. Here immunoSEQ multiplex PCR was the method, and the copy in TCRdb shows in-frame clones only, minus some. The sample consists of fewer than 65,000 clones, approximately 89% of them appearing once. The sequenced sample consisted of PBMCs. The receptor source for this set is a man aged 35 to 55 with colorectal cancer.

This chain links TRBV6-2 or TRBV6-3 with TRBJ2-7, with D possibly called TRBD1 or TRBD2 (5 bases each). The CDR3 has 14 amino acids. In germline, CDR1 is MNHEY, CDR2 SVGEGT. V gave up 2 bases and J gave up 0 bases, with 8 bases separating them. In DNA, the CDR3 is TGTGCCAGCAGTTACGGGGGTTACTCCTACGAGCAGTACTTC. It is translated as CASSYGGYSYEQYF.

This sequence joins TRBV10-3 and TRBJ2-1; 16 nucleotides agree with TRBD2. V lost 4 bases to trimming and J lost 9 bases; unmatched junction nucleotides: 6. The CDR3 runs 16 residues. Germline V gives CDR1 ENHRY, CDR2 SYGVKD. The CDR3 loop reads CAISGGLAGGPGEQFF. CDR3 bases: TGTGCCATCAGTGGGGGACTAGCGGGAGGGCCGGGTGAGCAGTTCTTC.

The chain has TRBV30 and TRBJ2-1; 7 bases line up with TRBD2. The CDR3 covers 12 residues. Germline loops: CDR1 GTSNPN, CDR2 SVGIG (reference sequence). With 4 bases clipped from V and 9 bases from J, the junction kept 6 bases outside the gene matches. As DNA, the CDR3 is TGTGCCTGGAACGGACTAGTCGTTGAGCAGTTCTTC. This encodes CAWNGLVVEQFF.

The gene calls are TRBV4-1 and TRBJ2-7; D is uncertain. This CDR3 comprises 15 residues. Per germline, CDR1 MGHRA and CDR2 YSYEKL. Trimming shortened V by 4 bases and J by 4 bases, and 17 bases separated the two germline ends. CDR3 loop: CASSPSSRQAYEQYF. The DNA of the CDR3 is TGCGCCAGCAGCCCTTCTTCGAGACAAGCATACGAGCAGTACTTC.

This clone was observed once. CDR3 DNA: TGTGCCAGCAGCGGAGGGGGCGGGCAGCCCCAGCATTTT. Its translation: CASSGGGGQPQHF. This sequence joins TRBV9 and TRBJ1-5, with 7 bases fitting TRBD1. V shed 3 bases, J shed 7 bases, and the junction held 4 bases outside the gene matches. Germline values: CDR1 SGDLS, CDR2 YYNGEE. This CDR3 spans 13 amino acids.

The chain carries TRBV5-1 and TRBJ2-7, with 10 positions matching TRBD1. The CDR3 has 17 amino acids. Germline V gene lookup returns CDR1 SGHRS and CDR2 YFSETQ. The junction had 14 bases not matched to a gene; V was cut back by 4 bases and J by 4 bases. The CDR3 region is CASSPHLGTGVWYEQYF. The CDR3 DNA sequence: TGCGCCAGCAGCCCGCATCTTGGGACAGGGGTGTGGTACGAGCAGTACTTC.

The rearrangement links TRBV5-6 to TRBJ2-7, with 8 bases lining up with TRBD2. Germline CDR1 and CDR2: SGHDT and YYEEEE. Trimming cost V 0 bases and J 5 bases; bases outside gene matches: 7. CDR3 size: 15 residues. CDR3 amino acids: CASSLVREGPHEQYF. The CDR3 DNA reads as TGTGCCAGCAGCTTGGTTCGGGAGGGCCCCCACGAGCAGTACTTC.

This clone was found once. The rearrangement joins TRBV19 to TRBJ2-7; no clear D. The CDR3 is 15 amino acids. From germline, CDR1 is LNHDA and CDR2 SQIVND (reference sequence). V lost 3 bases and J lost 1, with 13 bases in between. The CDR3 sequence: CASSITPVLSYEQYF. The CDR3 nucleotides read TGTGCCAGTAGTATCACACCAGTACTTTCCTACGAGCAGTACTTC.

The rearrangement links TRBV9 to TRBJ1-2; D call uncertain. Germline V gives CDR1 SGDLS, CDR2 YYNGEE. The CDR3 covers 14 residues. Trimming shortened V by 4 bases and J by 3 bases, and 13 bases separated the two germline ends. CDR3 DNA sequence: TGTGCCAGCAGCCACAACTTTGGGGACTATGGCTACACCTTC. It encodes CASSHNFGDYGYTF.

The V gene is TRBV4-3, the J gene TRBJ2-5; TRBD2 matches at 8 bases. The CDR3 is 15 residues long. Per germline, CDR1 LGHNA and CDR2 YSLEER. Trimming removed 1 base from V and 5 bases from J; junction bases left unmatched: 6. The CDR3 here is CASSQATGGPETQYF. The CDR3 region has the DNA TGCGCCAGCAGCCAAGCGACGGGAGGGCCCGAGACCCAGTACTTC.

The chain joins TRBV6-5 to TRBJ2-7; TRBD1 is a possible D gene (5 bases). From germline, CDR1 is MNHEY and CDR2 SVGAGI. Trimming removed 5 bases from V and 5 bases from J, with 16 bases in between. The CDR3 totals 14 residues. CDR3: CASSRSGQGHEQYF. CDR3 bases: TGTGCCAGCAGTCGTTCAGGGCAGGGCCACGAGCAGTACTTC.

The rearrangement uses TRBV10-3 and TRBJ2-3; 10 positions agree with TRBD1. Germline V gives CDR1 ENHRY, CDR2 SYGVKD. J lost 3 bases, V lost 3 bases, and 9 bases had no gene match. This CDR3 is built from 17 residues. The CDR3 bases are TGTGCCATCAGTGAATTCAATCCGGGACAGGGGACAGATACGCAGTATTTT. Translation gives CAISEFNPGQGTDTQYF.

This chain joins TRBV28 and TRBJ2-6; 8 bases fit TRBD1. V was pared by 4 bases and J by 0 bases, with 8 bases of the junction left unmatched. CDR3 length: 18 amino acids. Per germline, CDR1 MDHEN and CDR2 SYDVKM. The CDR3 DNA follows: TGTGCCAGCAGTTCACAGGGGGTAGGGCTCTCTGGGGCCAACGTCCTGACTTTC. Its protein product is CASSSQGVGLSGANVLTF.

The V gene is TRBV28, the J gene TRBJ1-2; D not certain. V dropped 4 bases and J dropped 2 bases, with 20 bases sitting between them. Germline assignment: CDR1 MDHEN and CDR2 SYDVKM. This CDR3 contains 17 residues. In nucleotides, the CDR3 is TGTGCCAGCAGTTCCCCGGAAGGGCTGGGAGTGAACTATGGCTACACCTTC. Its protein product is CASSSPEGLGVNYGYTF.

The chain has TRBV19 and TRBJ2-5, with TRBD2 matching over 9 bases. The CDR3 contains 16 residues. The ends lost 4 bases at V and 5 bases at J; junction bases unmatched: 11. CDR1 and CDR2 (germline): LNHDA, SQIVND (reference sequence). CDR3 sequence reads: CASSRTSGPKGETQYF. CDR3 sequence (DNA): TGTGCCAGTAGTAGAACTAGCGGGCCCAAGGGGGAGACCCAGTACTTC.

The chain combines TRBV2 with TRBJ1-5, with 7 positions matching TRBD1. This CDR3 comprises 14 residues. Germline V gene sequence: CDR1 SNHLY, CDR2 FYNNEI. After removal of 5 bases from V and 7 bases from J, the junction contained 8 bases not matched to a gene. As DNA, the CDR3 is TGTGCCAGCAGTAGAACAGGGGAGGGCCAGCCCCAGCATTTT. Protein product: CASSRTGEGQPQHF.

In nucleotides, the CDR3 is TGTGCCACCTCCGCAGCCTATAGCAATCAGCCCCAGCATTTT. This encodes CATSAAYSNQPQHF. J is TRBJ1-5 and V is TRBV24-1; D gene ambiguous. The CDR3 has 14 residues. V shed 9 bases and J shed 0 bases, with 11 bases lying between them. Germline CDR1 reads KGHDR; CDR2 reads SFDVKD.

The chain employs TRBV27 and TRBJ2-5; perhaps D is TRBD1 or TRBD2 (5 bases each). Deletions cut 6 bases from V and 5 bases from J, with 19 bases between. The CDR3 runs to 15 residues. The germline V gene encodes CDR1 MNHEY and CDR2 SMNVEV (reference sequence). The CDR3 DNA follows: TGTGCCAGCAGCATCCAGGCCGGGGCCAGGGAGACCCAGTACTTC. This gives the protein CASSIQAGARETQYF.